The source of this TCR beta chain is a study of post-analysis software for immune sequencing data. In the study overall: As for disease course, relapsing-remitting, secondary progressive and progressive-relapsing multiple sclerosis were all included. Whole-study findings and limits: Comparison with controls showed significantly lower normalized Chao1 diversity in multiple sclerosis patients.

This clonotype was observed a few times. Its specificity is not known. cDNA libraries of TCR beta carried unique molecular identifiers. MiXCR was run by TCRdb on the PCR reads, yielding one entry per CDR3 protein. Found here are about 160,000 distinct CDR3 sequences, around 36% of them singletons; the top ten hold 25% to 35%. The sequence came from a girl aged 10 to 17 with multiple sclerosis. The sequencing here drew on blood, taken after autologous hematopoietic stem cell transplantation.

The CDR3 nucleotides are TGTGCCAGCAGTTACGTCAGTAACTATGGCTACACCTTC. This sequence encodes CASSYVSNYGYTF. The chain has TRBV6-6 and TRBJ1-2; no reliable D call. The germline CDR1 and CDR2 sequences are MNHNY and SVGAGI (reference sequence). The CDR3 sequence is 13 residues long. Trimming took 2 bases from V and 1 from J, leaving 5 bases between them.